This TCR beta chain is drawn from a study of shared clonotypes between healthy human individuals. The study, taken as a whole, reports: Tissue TCR repertoires likely differ from these blood-only repertoires.

This table comes from immunoSEQ multiplex PCR, and its TCRdb copy is limited to in-frame clones, with some not included. The top ten hold over 0.1% of the sample, which has more than 500,000 clones, about 95% seen once. Remarks on this clone: Its cognate antigen is unknown.

Trimming stripped 2 bases from V and 2 bases from J, with 9 bases between. Germline V lookup: CDR1 MDHEN, CDR2 SYDVKM. This CDR3 has 14 amino acids. CD45RO-negative, CCR7-positively selected cells formed the naive CD8 fraction, excluding terminally differentiated effector memory CD45RA+ cells. Sequences were obtained from naive CD8+ T cells sorted from blood. This chain uses TRBV28 with TRBJ2-5; possible D gene TRBD2, 7 bases. This TCR came from a woman younger than 45 in good health. In DNA form, the CDR3 reads TGTGCCAGCAGTTTAAGGGGGGGACAAGAGACCCAGTACTTC. Its protein is CASSLRGGQETQYF.